Below are 3 T cell receptor beta chains sequenced from a single sample in a study of blood T cell repertoires in COVID-19 (dated by TCRdb to the early 2020s). The library was built by means of the immunoSEQ multiplex PCR assay. TCRdb retrieved this table from immuneACCESS and kept in-frame rearrangements only. Not all clones are present; in checked studies, unresolved V genes account for under half, and no reason is known for the remainder. Within this sample are some 100,000 clones, with over 85% of them counted one time only. The leading ten clones occupy 5% to 7% of the sample. The source material was peripheral blood. These receptors originate from a man aged 65 to 79 with acute or convalescent COVID-19.

This chain connects TRBV7-9 to TRBJ2-1; 7 bases are shared with TRBD2. V lost 3 bases, J lost 10 bases, and 3 bases stayed unmatched. CDR1 and CDR2 from the germline V gene are SEHNR and FQNEAQ (reference sequence). CDR3 length: 12 residues. CDR3 sequence reads: CASSFAGEEQFF. The CDR3 DNA reads as TGTGCCAGCAGCTTTGCGGGGGAAGAGCAGTTCTTC.

V usage is TRBV28 and J usage is TRBJ1-2; possibly TRBD1 for D (6 bases). The CDR3 consists of 15 residues. CDR1 is MDHEN, CDR2 SYDVKM, per germline. Between the trimmed V and J ends, which lost 3 bases and 5 bases, there was a span of 16 bases. As DNA, the CDR3 is TGTGCCAGCAGTTTTTCAGGGGCGGAGGAGTATGGCTACACCTTC. The encoded protein is CASSFSGAEEYGYTF.

The CDR3 sequence: CASSPWEGVDNEQFF. The DNA of the CDR3 is TGTGCCAGTAGTCCTTGGGAGGGGGTTGACAATGAGCAGTTCTTC. The gene calls are TRBV19 and TRBJ2-1, with D tentatively TRBD2 (7 bases). V was clipped by 5 bases and J by 5 bases, with 16 bases between them. This CDR3 is built from 15 residues. Germline CDR1 is LNHDA and CDR2 is SQIVND (reference sequence).